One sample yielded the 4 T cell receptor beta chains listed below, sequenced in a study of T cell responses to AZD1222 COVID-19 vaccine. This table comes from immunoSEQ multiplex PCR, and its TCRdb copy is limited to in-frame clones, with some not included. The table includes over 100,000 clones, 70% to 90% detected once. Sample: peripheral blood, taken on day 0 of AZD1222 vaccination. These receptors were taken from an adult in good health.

The CDR3 here is CASSRETRDAATNEKLFF. Here the CDR3 DNA reads TGTGCCAGCAGCCGAGAAACCCGGGACGCCGCAACTAATGAAAAACTGTTTTTT. This chain links TRBV5-6 with TRBJ1-4; D is perhaps TRBD1 (5 bases). The CDR3 is 18 amino acids. V lost 4 bases to trimming and J lost 0 bases, with 19 bases between them. Germline V gene data show CDR1 as SGHDT and CDR2 as YYEEEE.

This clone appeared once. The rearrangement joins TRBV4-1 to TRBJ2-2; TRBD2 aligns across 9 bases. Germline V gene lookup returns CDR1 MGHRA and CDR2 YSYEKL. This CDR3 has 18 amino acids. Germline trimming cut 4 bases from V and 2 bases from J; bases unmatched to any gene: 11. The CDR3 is CASSLIPGLATNTGELFF. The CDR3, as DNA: TGCGCCAGCAGCCTTATTCCGGGACTAGCCACCAACACCGGGGAGCTGTTTTTT.

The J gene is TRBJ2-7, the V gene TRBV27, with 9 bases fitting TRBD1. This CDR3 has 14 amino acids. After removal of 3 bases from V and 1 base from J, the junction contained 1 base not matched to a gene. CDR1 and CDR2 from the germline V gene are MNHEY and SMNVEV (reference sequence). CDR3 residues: CASSFGQGSYEQYF. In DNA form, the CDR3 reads TGTGCCAGCAGTTTTGGACAGGGGTCCTACGAGCAGTACTTC.

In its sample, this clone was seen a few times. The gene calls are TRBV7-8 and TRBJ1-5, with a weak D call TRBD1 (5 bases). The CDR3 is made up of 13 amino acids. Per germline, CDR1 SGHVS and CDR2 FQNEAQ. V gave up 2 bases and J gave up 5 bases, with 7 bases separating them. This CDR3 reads CASSLTGDQPQHF. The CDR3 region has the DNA TGTGCCAGCAGCTTAACGGGGGATCAGCCCCAGCATTTT.